This passage covers 14 T cell receptor beta chains from one sample sequenced in a study of PD-L1 blockade in urothelial cancer. Sequenced by immunoSEQ multiplex PCR; TCRdb stores in-frame clones only, minus some. The profile shows 65,000 to 80,000 clones, around four fifths of them singletons. Sequenced material: PBMCs, taken around atezolizumab (anti-PD-L1) treatment. Receptor source: a man between 65 and 80 years old with urothelial cancer.

In this sample, this clone turned up once. This chain uses TRBV18 with TRBJ1-1, with a weak D call TRBD1 (5 bases). The CDR3 consists of 14 residues. The V end was cut by 2 bases, the J end by 0 bases, with 7 bases between. Germline V gives CDR1 KGHSH, CDR2 LQKENI. CDR3 sequence reads: CASSPRGLNTEAFF. The CDR3 nucleotides are TGTGCCAGCTCACCAAGGGGCCTGAACACTGAAGCTTTCTTT. Full variable domain (outside the CDR3, taken from reference TRBV18 and TRBJ1-1): NAGVMQNPRHLVRRRGQEARLRCSPMKGHSHVYWYRQLPEEGLKFMVYLQKENIIDESGMPKERFSAEFPKEGPSILRIQQVVRGDSAAYFCASSPRGLNTEAFFGQGTRLTVV.

This clone came up once. The chain combines TRBV27 with TRBJ2-3; TRBD2 aligns across 7 bases. The junction had 5 bases not matched to a gene; V was cut back by 1 base and J by 4 bases. Looked up from germline, CDR1 is MNHEY and CDR2 is SMNVEV (reference sequence). The CDR3 spans 15 residues. The CDR3 loop is CASSLYAGVADTQYF. The CDR3 DNA follows: TGTGCCAGCAGTTTATATGCGGGAGTCGCAGATACGCAGTATTTT.

By frequency in the sample, this clone is medium-sized. DNA for the CDR3: TGTGCCAGCAGGGGAACTAGCGCAACAGATACGCAGTATTTT. This translates into CASRGTSATDTQYF. This rearrangement joins TRBV2 to TRBJ2-3, with 7 positions matching TRBD2. The germline gives CDR1 SNHLY, CDR2 FYNNEI. J was trimmed by 3 bases and V by 6 bases; bases with no gene match: 6. This CDR3 has 14 residues.

The chain uses TRBV7-9 and TRBJ1-2; 8 bases map to TRBD1. Per germline, CDR1 SEHNR and CDR2 FQNEAQ (reference sequence). The CDR3 contains 15 residues. Trimming at V came to 5 bases and at J to 8 bases, leaving 13 bases not matched to a gene. CDR3 sequence (DNA): TGTGCCAGCAGCCCCAGCTTGACAGGGGTAAGCGGCTACACCTTC. Translated: CASSPSLTGVSGYTF.

This rearrangement joins TRBV29-1 to TRBJ2-1; D is possibly TRBD2 (6 bases). This CDR3 region has 13 residues. V was shortened by 8 bases and J by 15 bases, with 26 bases between the two germline ends. Germline assignment: CDR1 SQVTM and CDR2 ANQGSEA. The CDR3 nucleotides are TGCAGCATCCATCGACGGGACTCTGATAGTAGGTTCTTC. Protein sequence: CSIHRRDSDSRFF.

This sequence joins TRBV9 and TRBJ2-3, with TRBD2 identical over 11 bases. The V and J ends lost 2 bases and 6 bases, in that order; junction bases with no gene match: 5. CDR3 size: 15 residues. Germline loops: CDR1 SGDLS, CDR2 YYNGEE. The CDR3 region is CASSVSGRAHDTQYF. CDR3 sequence (DNA): TGTGCCAGCAGCGTTAGCGGGAGGGCCCATGATACGCAGTATTTT.

The chain has TRBV5-1 and TRBJ2-7; 13 bases are a match to TRBD2. There are 16 residues in the CDR3. V lost 3 bases to trimming and J lost 0 bases; unmatched junction nucleotides: 3. From germline, CDR1 is SGHRS and CDR2 YFSETQ. In DNA form, the CDR3 reads TGCGCCAGCAGCTCCGGACTAGCGGGGGCCTCCTACGAGCAGTACTTC. This gives the protein CASSSGLAGASYEQYF.

The gene calls are TRBV5-1 and TRBJ1-1, with D unresolved. Looked up from germline, CDR1 is SGHRS and CDR2 is YFSETQ. The germline V and J ends were trimmed by 4 bases and 1 base, with 8 bases remaining between them. The CDR3 consists of 13 residues. The CDR3 reads CASSLTPNTEAFF. The CDR3 DNA reads TGCGCCAGCAGCCTGACTCCGAACACTGAAGCTTTCTTT.

J is TRBJ2-3 and V is TRBV30, with a tentative D call TRBD2 (6 bases). CDR1 and CDR2 from the germline V gene are GTSNPN and SVGIG (reference sequence). The CDR3 length is 15 residues. The ends were cut back, 1 base at V and 4 bases at J, with 15 bases in the middle. The CDR3 DNA reads as TGTGCCTGGAGTGGGGGACTGGGGCGGGCAGATACGCAGTATTTT. Its translation is CAWSGGLGRADTQYF.

The chain employs TRBV2 and TRBJ2-7; the D gene is possibly TRBD1 (5 bases). The CDR3 is 14 amino acids. Trimming removed 1 base from V and 2 bases from J, with 9 bases in between. CDR1 and CDR2 from the germline V gene are SNHLY and FYNNEI. The CDR3 nucleotides read TGTGCCAGCAGTGAAGTCCCAGGGCCCTACGAGCAGTACTTC. As protein: CASSEVPGPYEQYF.

The chain is built from TRBV2 and TRBJ1-2; TRBD1 aligns across 10 bases. V lost 4 bases and J lost 5; bases outside the gene matches: 7. The germline CDR1 and CDR2 sequences are SNHLY and FYNNEI. CDR3 length: 15 amino acids. The CDR3 protein is CASSATGGAGYGYTF. CDR3 sequence (DNA): TGTGCCAGCAGTGCGACAGGGGGCGCAGGGTATGGCTACACCTTC.

CDR3 residues: CASSPSGATYEQYF. Here the CDR3 DNA reads TGTGCCAGCTCGCCTAGCGGTGCTACCTACGAGCAGTACTTC. The gene calls are TRBV18 and TRBJ2-7; TRBD2 matches at 7 bases. The germline CDR1 and CDR2 sequences are KGHSH and LQKENI. Trimming cost V 6 bases and J 2 bases; bases outside gene matches: 7. This CDR3 spans 14 amino acids.

The chain uses TRBV19 and TRBJ2-2, with TRBD1 matching over 9 bases. The CDR3 covers 16 residues. The ends lost 5 bases at V and 0 bases at J; junction bases unmatched: 4. CDR1 LNHDA and CDR2 SQIVND come from the germline V gene (reference sequence). CDR3 sequence (DNA): TGTGCCAGTAGTCGCCGGACAGGGGCGAACACCGGGGAGCTGTTTTTT. Amino acid sequence: CASSRRTGANTGELFF.

The chain carries TRBV9 and TRBJ2-1; TRBD2 aligns across 7 bases. The CDR3 sequence is 15 residues long. V lost 1 base, J lost 8 bases, and 9 bases stayed unmatched. Germline V lookup: CDR1 SGDLS, CDR2 YYNGEE. The chain's CDR3 is CASSVSSGRVDEQFF. The CDR3 coding sequence is TGTGCCAGCAGCGTATCTAGCGGAAGAGTTGATGAGCAGTTCTTC.